The 9 T cell receptor beta chains below come from one sample, sequenced in a study of blood T cell repertoires in COVID-19. Some clones are missing from TCRdb's copy, which holds only in-frame ones; the method was immunoSEQ multiplex PCR. This sample yields 95,000 to 110,000 clones, of which roughly nine tenths are seen a single time; 5.1% belongs to the top ten. The sample comprised peripheral blood. The receptor source for this set is a human donor in a cohort sampled during active COVID-19.

V gene TRBV6-6 combines with J gene TRBJ2-5; D may be TRBD1 (6 bases). Germline CDR1 reads MNHNY; CDR2 reads SVGAGI (reference sequence). The CDR3 spans 14 residues. Trimming stripped 6 bases from V and 2 bases from J, with 13 bases between. The CDR3 DNA follows: TGTGCCAGCAGGGACAGCCAAAAACAAGAGACCCAGTACTTC. Encoded protein: CASRDSQKQETQYF.

V gene TRBV6-4 combines with J gene TRBJ1-2, with D perhaps TRBD1 (6 bases). Trimming shortened V by 4 bases and J by 6 bases, and 18 bases separated the two germline ends. CDR3 length: 15 amino acids. Looked up from germline, CDR1 is MRHNA and CDR2 is SNTAGT. The CDR3 DNA is TGTGCCAGCAGTGTATCGCAGGGGTCCCTCAATGGCTACACCTTC. The encoded protein is CASSVSQGSLNGYTF.

The chain couples TRBV6-5 to TRBJ2-1, with D hard to call. Germline CDR1 and CDR2: MNHEY and SVGAGI. The CDR3 runs to 14 residues. V was shortened by 6 bases and J by 4 bases, with 13 bases between the two germline ends. CDR3 loop: CASSPISGYNEQFF. Here the CDR3 DNA reads TGTGCCAGCAGCCCCATCTCGGGTTACAATGAGCAGTTCTTC.

V gene TRBV7-8 combines with J gene TRBJ2-5, with 9 bases matching TRBD2. Per the germline V gene, CDR1 is SGHVS and CDR2 is FQNEAQ. J was trimmed by 5 bases and V by 8 bases; bases with no gene match: 15. The CDR3 covers 16 residues. The DNA of the CDR3 is TGTGCCAGCTGGATAAGCGGGGGGAAAGGTACGGAGACCCAGTACTTC. Translation gives CASWISGGKGTETQYF.

The chain joins TRBV3-1 (or the pseudogene TRBV3-2) to TRBJ1-5, with D perhaps TRBD1 (5 bases). Germline V gene sequence: CDR1 LGHDT, CDR2 YNNKEL (reference sequence). The CDR3 covers 16 residues. V lost 1 base and J 4 bases, leaving 14 bases between the germline ends. The CDR3 reads CASSQGRDGGNQPQHF. The DNA of the CDR3 is TGTGCCAGCAGCCAAGGGAGGGATGGGGGGAATCAGCCCCAGCATTTT.

CDR3 protein: CASSREGGSRYNEQFF. The DNA of the CDR3 is TGTGCCAGCAGCAGGGAGGGTGGGAGCAGATACAATGAGCAGTTCTTC. The chain links TRBV27 to TRBJ2-1; the match to TRBD2 covers 7 bases. Germline V CDR1 and CDR2: MNHEY, SMNVEV (reference sequence). The ends lost 6 bases at V and 4 bases at J; junction bases unmatched: 12. The CDR3 contains 16 residues.

This clone was observed a handful of times. The chain has TRBV28 and TRBJ2-6; TRBD1 matches 9 bases. Germline trimming cut 5 bases from V and 2 bases from J; bases unmatched to any gene: 13. The germline CDR1 and CDR2 sequences are MDHEN and SYDVKM. The CDR3 has 19 residues. CDR3 bases: TGTGCCAGCAGTCCCCGGCGGGGGACAGGGAAGGCTGGGGCCAACGTCCTGACTTTC. Its translation: CASSPRRGTGKAGANVLTF.

This sequence joins TRBV5-1 and TRBJ2-1; 7 bases fit TRBD1. With V trimmed by 3 bases and J by 6 bases, 9 bases remained unmatched. This CDR3 spans 15 amino acids. The germline V gene encodes CDR1 SGHRS and CDR2 YFSETQ. The CDR3 DNA reads TGCGCCAGCAGCTGGACAGGTCCAACGGGCAATGAGCAGTTCTTC. It codes for CASSWTGPTGNEQFF.

The chain's CDR3 is CASSPGTGVFGWEYF. The CDR3 DNA follows: TGTGCCAGCAGTCCCGGGACAGGGGTCTTTGGTTGGGAGTACTTC. V usage is TRBV6-2 or TRBV6-3 and J usage is TRBJ2-7; 10 bases are a match to TRBD1. V lost 5 bases and J lost 11; bases outside the gene matches: 15. This CDR3 contains 15 residues. From germline, CDR1 is MNHEY and CDR2 SVGEGT.